Given below is one TCR beta chain in context. The antigen is not known. The data were taken from a study of vaccination effects on CD4 cells after COVID-19. Antigen-specific CD4+ T cells expanded by the ViraFEST assay with viral peptide pools were then sequenced. Cultured cells yielded isolated CD4+ T cells after 10 days. Vaccinees lacked prior SARS-CoV-2 infection and tested negative for nucleocapsid antibodies. Peptides at roughly 10 ug/ml and IL-2 at about 9.8 IU/ml were added to 2 million or so PBMC per well. V lost 2 bases to trimming and J lost 4 bases, with 9 bases between them. The length of the CDR3 is 13 residues. Germline CDR1 is SGDLS and CDR2 is YYNGEE. The assay was immunoSEQ multiplex PCR, and TCRdb's table has in-frame clones only and misses some. Seen here are approximately 30,000 clones, around 70% observed once, and the top ten hold approximately 10%.

J is TRBJ1-1 and V is TRBV9; D remains ambiguous. This specimen was CD4+ T cells from PBMCs cultured with SARS-CoV-2 spike peptides, taken before COVID-19 vaccination. The receptor was derived from a human donor who received a COVID-19 vaccine. The CDR3 loop is CASSVNAVTEAFF. The CDR3 nucleotides are TGTGCCAGCAGCGTGAATGCGGTCACTGAAGCTTTCTTT.